This TCR beta chain appears in the sequencing data of a study of T cell changes during pregnancy in multiple sclerosis. This CDR3 contains 14 residues. The V and J ends lost 5 bases and 4 bases, in that order; junction bases with no gene match: 4. Germline V CDR1 and CDR2: MNHEY, SVGAGI. Only in-frame clones appear in the TCRdb table, and some are missing; sequencing was by immunoSEQ multiplex PCR. The table includes some 29,000 clones, approximately 90% detected once. The specimen comprised CD8+ T cells from peripheral blood mononuclear cells, sampled before pregnancy. The chain carries TRBV6-5 and TRBJ2-1; the match to TRBD2 covers 8 bases. This sequence was found in a female donor with multiple sclerosis, enrolled in a pregnancy study. The CDR3 spells CASSPGLEYNEQFF. For the CDR3, the DNA is TGTGCCAGCAGTCCGGGACTAGAATACAATGAGCAGTTCTTC.